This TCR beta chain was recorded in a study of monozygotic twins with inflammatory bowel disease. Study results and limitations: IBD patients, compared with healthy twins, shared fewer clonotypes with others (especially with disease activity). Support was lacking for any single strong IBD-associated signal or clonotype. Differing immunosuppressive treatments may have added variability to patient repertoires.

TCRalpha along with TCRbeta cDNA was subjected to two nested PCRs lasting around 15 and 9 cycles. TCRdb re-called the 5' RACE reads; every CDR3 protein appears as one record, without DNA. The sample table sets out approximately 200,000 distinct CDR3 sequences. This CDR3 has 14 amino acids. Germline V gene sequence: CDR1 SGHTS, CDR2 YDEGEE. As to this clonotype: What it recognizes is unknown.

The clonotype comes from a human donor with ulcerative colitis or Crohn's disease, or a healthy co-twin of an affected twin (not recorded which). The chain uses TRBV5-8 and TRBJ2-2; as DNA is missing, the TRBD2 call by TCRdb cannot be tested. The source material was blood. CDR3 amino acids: CASSLVLPRRELFF. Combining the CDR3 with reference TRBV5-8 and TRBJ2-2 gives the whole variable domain EAGVTQSPTHLIKTRGQQATLRCSPISGHTSVYWYQQALGLGLQFLLWYDEGEERNRGNFPPRFSGRQFPNYSSELNVNALELEDSALYLCASSLVLPRRELFFGEGSRLTVL.